This T cell receptor (beta chain) was sequenced during a study of cytomegalovirus exposure and HLA in healthy donors. Study conclusions and caveats: Information on immune exposure was restricted to one variable (CMV serostatus). There were 160 or so TCR beta chains listed as cytomegalovirus-associated. What a later analysis showed was that several of the most significant clusters appeared linked to common viral pathogens.

Primers included in the PCR were 60 Vbeta and 13 Jbeta primers. The repertoire was sequenced with immunoSEQ multiplex PCR; TCRdb's copy has only in-frame clones and lacks some. In the table there are approximately 92,000 clones, about 76% of which are singletons. About this clone itself: What it recognizes is unknown.

V was pared by 2 bases and J by 6 bases, with 5 bases between. Looked up from germline, CDR1 is SNHLY and CDR2 is FYNNEI. CDR3 length equals 12 residues. Source material: PBMCs. The chain carries TRBV2 and TRBJ2-1; the D is unclear. The receptor's source is an older woman in good health and CMV-seropositive. The CDR3 spells CASSESFNEQFF. DNA for the CDR3: TGTGCCAGCAGTGAAAGCTTCAATGAGCAGTTCTTC.